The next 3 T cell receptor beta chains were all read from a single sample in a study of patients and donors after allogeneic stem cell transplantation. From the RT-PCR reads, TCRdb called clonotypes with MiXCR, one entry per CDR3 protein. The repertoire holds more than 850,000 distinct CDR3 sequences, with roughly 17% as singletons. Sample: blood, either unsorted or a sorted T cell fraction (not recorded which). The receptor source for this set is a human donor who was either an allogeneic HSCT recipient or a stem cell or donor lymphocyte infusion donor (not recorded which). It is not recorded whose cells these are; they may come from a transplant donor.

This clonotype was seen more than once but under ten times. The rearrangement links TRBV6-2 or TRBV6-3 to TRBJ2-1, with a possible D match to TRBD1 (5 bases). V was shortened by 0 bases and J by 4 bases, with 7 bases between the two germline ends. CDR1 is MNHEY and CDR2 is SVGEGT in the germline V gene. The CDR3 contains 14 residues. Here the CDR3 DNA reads TGTGCCAGCAGTTACTCGGCAGGGTACAATGAGCAGTTCTTC. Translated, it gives CASSYSAGYNEQFF.

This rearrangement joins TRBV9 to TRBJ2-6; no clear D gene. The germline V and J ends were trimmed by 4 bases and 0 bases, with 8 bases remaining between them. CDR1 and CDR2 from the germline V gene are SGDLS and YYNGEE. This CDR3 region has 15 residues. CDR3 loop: CASSPLLSGANVLTF. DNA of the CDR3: TGTGCCAGCAGCCCCCTCCTCTCTGGGGCCAACGTCCTGACTTTC.

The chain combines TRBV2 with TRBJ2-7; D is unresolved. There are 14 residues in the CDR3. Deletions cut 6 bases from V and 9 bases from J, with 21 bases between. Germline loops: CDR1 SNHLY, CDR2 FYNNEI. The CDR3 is CASSARSPRSRQYF. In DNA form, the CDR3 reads TGTGCCAGCAGCGCCCGATCCCCCAGGTCGAGGCAGTACTTC.